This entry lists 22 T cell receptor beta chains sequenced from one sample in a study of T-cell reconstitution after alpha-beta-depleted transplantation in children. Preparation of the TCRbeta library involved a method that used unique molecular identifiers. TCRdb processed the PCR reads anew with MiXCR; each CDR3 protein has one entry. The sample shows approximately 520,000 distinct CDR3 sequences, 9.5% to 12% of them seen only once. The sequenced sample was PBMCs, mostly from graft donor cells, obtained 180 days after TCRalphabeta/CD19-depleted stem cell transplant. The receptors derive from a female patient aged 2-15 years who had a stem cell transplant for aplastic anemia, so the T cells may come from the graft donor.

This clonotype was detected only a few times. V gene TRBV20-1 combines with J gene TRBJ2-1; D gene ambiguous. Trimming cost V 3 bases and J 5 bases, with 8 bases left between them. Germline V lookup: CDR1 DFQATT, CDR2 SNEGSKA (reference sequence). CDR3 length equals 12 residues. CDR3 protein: CSARLVNNEQFF. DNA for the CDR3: TGCAGTGCTAGGTTGGTAAACAATGAGCAGTTCTTC.

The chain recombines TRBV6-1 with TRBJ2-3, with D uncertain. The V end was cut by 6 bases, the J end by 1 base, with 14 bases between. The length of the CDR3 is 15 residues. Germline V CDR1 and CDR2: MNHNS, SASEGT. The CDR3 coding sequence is TGTGCCAGCAGACAAAGTAACATACGCACAGATACGCAGTATTTT. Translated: CASRQSNIRTDTQYF.

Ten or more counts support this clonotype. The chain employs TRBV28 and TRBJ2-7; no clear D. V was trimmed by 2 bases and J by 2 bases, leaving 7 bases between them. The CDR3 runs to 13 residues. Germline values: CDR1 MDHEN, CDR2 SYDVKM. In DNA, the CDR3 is TGTGCCAGCAGTTTAGGCGGAACCTACGAGCAGTACTTC. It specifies CASSLGGTYEQYF.

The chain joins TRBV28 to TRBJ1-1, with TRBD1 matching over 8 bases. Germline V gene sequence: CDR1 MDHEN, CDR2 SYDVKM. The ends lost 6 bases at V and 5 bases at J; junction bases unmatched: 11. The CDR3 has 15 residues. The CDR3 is CASSPGTGRRTEAFF. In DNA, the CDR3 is TGTGCCAGCAGCCCGGGGACAGGTAGGCGAACTGAAGCTTTCTTT. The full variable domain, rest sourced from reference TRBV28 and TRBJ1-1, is DVKVTQSSRYLVKRTGEKVFLECVQDMDHENMFWYRQDPGLGLRLIYFSYDVKMKEKGDIPEGYSVSREKKERFSLILESASTNQTSMYLCASSPGTGRRTEAFFGQGTRLTVV.

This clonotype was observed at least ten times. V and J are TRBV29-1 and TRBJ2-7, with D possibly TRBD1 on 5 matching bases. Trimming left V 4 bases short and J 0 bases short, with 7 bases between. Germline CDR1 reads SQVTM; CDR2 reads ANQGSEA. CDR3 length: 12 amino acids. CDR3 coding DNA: TGCAGCGTTGTAGGGGACTCCTACGAGCAGTACTTC. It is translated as CSVVGDSYEQYF.

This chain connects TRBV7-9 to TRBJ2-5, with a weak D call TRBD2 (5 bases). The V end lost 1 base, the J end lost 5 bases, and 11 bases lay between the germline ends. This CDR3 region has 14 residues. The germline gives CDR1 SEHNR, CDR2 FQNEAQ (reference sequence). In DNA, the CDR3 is TGTGCCAGCAGCTTAGTTTGGAGGAGTGAGACCCAGTACTTC. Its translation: CASSLVWRSETQYF. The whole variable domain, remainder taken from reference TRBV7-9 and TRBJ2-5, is DTGVSQNPRHKITKRGQNVTFRCDPISEHNRLYWYRQTLGQGPEFLTYFQNEAQLEKSRLLSDRFSAERPKGSFSTLEIQRTEQGDSAMYLCASSLVWRSETQYFGPGTRLLVL.

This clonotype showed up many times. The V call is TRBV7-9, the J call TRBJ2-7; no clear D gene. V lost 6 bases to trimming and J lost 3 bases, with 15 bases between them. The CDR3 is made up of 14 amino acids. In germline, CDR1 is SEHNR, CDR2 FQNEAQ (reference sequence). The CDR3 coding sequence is TGTGCCAGCAGTCTAGGGTCTAATCACTACGAGCAGTACTTC. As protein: CASSLGSNHYEQYF.

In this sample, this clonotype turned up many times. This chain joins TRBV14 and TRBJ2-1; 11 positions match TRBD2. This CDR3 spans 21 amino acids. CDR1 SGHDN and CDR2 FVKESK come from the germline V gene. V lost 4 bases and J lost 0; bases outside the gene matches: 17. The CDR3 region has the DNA TGTGCCAGCAGCCCGATCGGAACTAGCGGGAGAAGTAGGAGCTCCTACAATGAGCAGTTCTTC. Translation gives CASSPIGTSGRSRSSYNEQFF.

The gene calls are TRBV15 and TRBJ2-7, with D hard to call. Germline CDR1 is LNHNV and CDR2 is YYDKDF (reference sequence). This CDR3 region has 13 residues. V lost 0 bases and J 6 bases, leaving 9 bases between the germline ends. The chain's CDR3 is CATSRDLGIEQYF. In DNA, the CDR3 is TGTGCCACCAGCAGAGATCTGGGGATCGAGCAGTACTTC.

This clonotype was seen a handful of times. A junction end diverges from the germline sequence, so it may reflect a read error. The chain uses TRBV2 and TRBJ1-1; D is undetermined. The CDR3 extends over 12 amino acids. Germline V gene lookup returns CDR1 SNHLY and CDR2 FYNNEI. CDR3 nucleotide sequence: TGTGCCAGCAGTGACATGAAGACTGAAGCTTTCTTT. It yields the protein CASSDMKTEAFF.

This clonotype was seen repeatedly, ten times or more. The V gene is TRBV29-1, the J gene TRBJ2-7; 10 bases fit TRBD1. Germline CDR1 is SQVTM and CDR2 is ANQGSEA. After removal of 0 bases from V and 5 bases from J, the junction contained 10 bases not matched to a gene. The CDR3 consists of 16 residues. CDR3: CSVEDRMGQGTDEQYF. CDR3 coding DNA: TGCAGCGTTGAAGATAGGATGGGACAGGGGACGGACGAGCAGTACTTC.

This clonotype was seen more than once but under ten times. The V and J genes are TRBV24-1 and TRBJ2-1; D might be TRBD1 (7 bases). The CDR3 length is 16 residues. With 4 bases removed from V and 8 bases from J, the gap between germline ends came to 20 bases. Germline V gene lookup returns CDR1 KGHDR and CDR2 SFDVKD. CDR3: CATSEPRDSRSDEQFF. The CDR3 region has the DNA TGTGCCACCAGTGAGCCGCGGGACAGTCGATCGGATGAGCAGTTCTTC.

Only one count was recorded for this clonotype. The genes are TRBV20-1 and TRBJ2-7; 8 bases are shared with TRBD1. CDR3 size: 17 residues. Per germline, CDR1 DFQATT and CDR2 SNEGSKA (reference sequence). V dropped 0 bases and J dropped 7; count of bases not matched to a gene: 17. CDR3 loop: CSAREQGQALPWGEQYF. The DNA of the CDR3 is TGCAGTGCTAGAGAACAGGGACAGGCCCTTCCCTGGGGTGAGCAGTACTTC.

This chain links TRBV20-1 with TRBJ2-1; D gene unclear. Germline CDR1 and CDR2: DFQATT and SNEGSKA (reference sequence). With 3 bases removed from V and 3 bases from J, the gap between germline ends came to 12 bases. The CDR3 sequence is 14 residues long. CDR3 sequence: CSARAAEIYNEQFF. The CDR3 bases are TGCAGTGCTAGGGCGGCGGAGATCTACAATGAGCAGTTCTTC.

CDR3 protein: CASSYLLLAPGELFF. DNA for the CDR3: TGTGCCAGCAGCTACCTGCTGCTGGCGCCCGGGGAGCTGTTTTTT. V and J are TRBV7-9 and TRBJ2-2, with D unresolved. Germline values: CDR1 SEHNR, CDR2 FQNEAQ (reference sequence). The CDR3 consists of 15 residues. The ends were cut back, 4 bases at V and 6 bases at J, with 15 bases in the middle.

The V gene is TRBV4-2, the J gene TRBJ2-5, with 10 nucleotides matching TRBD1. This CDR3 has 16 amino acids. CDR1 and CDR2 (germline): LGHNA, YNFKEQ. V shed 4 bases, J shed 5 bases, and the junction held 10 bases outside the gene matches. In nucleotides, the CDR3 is TGTGCCAGCAGCCGGGACGGGACAGGGGTGGTGGAGACCCAGTACTTC. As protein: CASSRDGTGVVETQYF.

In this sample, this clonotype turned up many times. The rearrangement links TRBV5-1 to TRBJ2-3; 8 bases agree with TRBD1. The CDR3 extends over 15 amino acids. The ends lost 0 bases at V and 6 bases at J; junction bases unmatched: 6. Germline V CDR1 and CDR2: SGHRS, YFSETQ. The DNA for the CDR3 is TGCGCCAGCAGCTTGGCGACAGGGGCAGAGGATACGCAGTATTTT. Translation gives CASSLATGAEDTQYF.

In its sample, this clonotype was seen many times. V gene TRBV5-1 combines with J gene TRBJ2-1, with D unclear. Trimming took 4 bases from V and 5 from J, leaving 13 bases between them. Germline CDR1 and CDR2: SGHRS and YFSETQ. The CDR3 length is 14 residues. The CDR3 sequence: CASSPPRGNNEQFF. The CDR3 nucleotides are TGCGCCAGCAGCCCCCCGAGAGGCAACAATGAGCAGTTCTTC.

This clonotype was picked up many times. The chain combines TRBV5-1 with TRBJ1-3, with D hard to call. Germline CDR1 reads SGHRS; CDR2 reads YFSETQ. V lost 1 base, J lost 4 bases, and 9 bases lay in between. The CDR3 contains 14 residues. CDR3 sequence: CASSLTSFGNTIYF. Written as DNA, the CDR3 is TGCGCCAGCAGCTTGACGTCCTTCGGAAACACCATATATTTT. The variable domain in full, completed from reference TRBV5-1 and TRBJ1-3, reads KAGVTQTPRYLIKTRGQQVTLSCSPISGHRSVSWYQQTPGQGLQFLFEYFSETQRNKGNFPGRFSGRQFSNSRSEMNVSTLELGDSALYLCASSLTSFGNTIYFGEGSWLTVV.

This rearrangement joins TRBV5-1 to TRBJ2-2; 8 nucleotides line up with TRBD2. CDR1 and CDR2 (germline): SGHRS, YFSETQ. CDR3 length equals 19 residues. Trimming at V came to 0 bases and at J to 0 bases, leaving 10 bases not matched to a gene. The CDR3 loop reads CASSLAGLADPTNTGELFF. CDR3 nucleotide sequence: TGCGCCAGCAGCTTGGCCGGACTAGCCGATCCCACGAACACCGGGGAGCTGTTTTTT.

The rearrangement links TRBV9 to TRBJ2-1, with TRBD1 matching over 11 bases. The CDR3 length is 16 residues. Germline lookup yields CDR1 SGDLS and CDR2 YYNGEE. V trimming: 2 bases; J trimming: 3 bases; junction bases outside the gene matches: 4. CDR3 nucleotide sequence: TGTGCCAGCAGCGTCCGGGGGACAGGGGGCTACAATGAGCAGTTCTTC. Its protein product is CASSVRGTGGYNEQFF.

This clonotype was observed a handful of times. The CDR3 bases are TGTGCCAGCAGTCCCCTACGGGGGGACACGACCCTTTGGCCTGGTGAAGCTTTCTTT. Translation gives CASSPLRGDTTLWPGEAFF. The J gene is TRBJ1-1, the V gene TRBV27, with D possibly matching TRBD1 (6 bases). Germline V gene data show CDR1 as MNHEY and CDR2 as SMNVEV (reference sequence). The CDR3 contains 19 residues. V was cut by 5 bases and J by 7 bases, with 32 bases left in between.